A single sample gave rise to the 25 T cell receptor beta chains below, sequenced in a study of neurological immune-mediated disorders. MiXCR was run by TCRdb on the 5' RACE reads, yielding one entry per CDR3 protein. This sample has tens of thousands of distinct CDR3 sequences; approximately 2.4% occur once, and the top ten carry around 1.1%. What was sequenced was PBMCs. These receptors were obtained from a woman aged 25 to 39 with multiple sclerosis.

This clonotype was recorded many times. CDR3 in amino acids: CSATFTIMDNEQFF. CDR3 bases: TGCAGTGCAACCTTCACAATCATGGACAATGAGCAGTTCTTC. The rearrangement links TRBV20-1 to TRBJ2-1; D unclear. The CDR3 sequence is 14 residues long. The V and J ends lost 6 bases and 5 bases respectively, with 17 bases between them. In germline, CDR1 is DFQATT, CDR2 SNEGSKA (reference sequence).

This clonotype was seen at least ten times. V and J are TRBV7-2 and TRBJ2-1, with 8 bases identical to TRBD2. CDR3 size: 16 residues. CDR1 is SGHTA, CDR2 FQGNSA, per germline. The ends lost 3 bases at V and 7 bases at J; junction bases unmatched: 11. CDR3 coding DNA: TGTGCCAGCAGCTTCCATGGGCTAGCGGGTCGGAATGAGCAGTTCTTC. This translates into CASSFHGLAGRNEQFF.

As for this clonotype: A read error may explain this, as a much larger clone is one base away. The J gene is TRBJ2-7, the V gene TRBV7-2, with D perhaps matching TRBD1 (6 bases). The V end was cut by 4 bases, the J end by 3 bases, with 16 bases between. This CDR3 is built from 15 residues. Germline V CDR1 and CDR2: SGHTA, FQGNSA. The CDR3 spells CASSSQGPHGYEQYF. DNA of the CDR3: TGTGCCAGCAGCTCACAGGGACCTCACGGCTACGAGCAGTACTTC.

In this sample, this clonotype turned up many times. The genes are TRBV12-3 or TRBV12-4 and TRBJ1-1; D unresolved. V gave up 5 bases and J gave up 1 base, with 11 bases separating them. There are 14 residues in the CDR3. Written as DNA, the CDR3 is TGTGCCAGCAGTCACCCGCAGGAGAACACTGAAGCTTTCTTT. Translation: CASSHPQENTEAFF.

This clonotype was detected ten times or more. J is TRBJ2-7 and V is TRBV2, with D perhaps TRBD1 or TRBD2 (5 bases each). V was clipped by 8 bases and J by 6 bases, with 17 bases between them. This CDR3 contains 13 residues. Germline CDR1 and CDR2: SNHLY and FYNNEI. The CDR3 is CASRGRSGGEQYF. For the CDR3, the DNA is TGTGCCAGCCGGGGCAGGTCGGGTGGCGAGCAGTACTTC. The full variable domain, rest sourced from reference TRBV2 and TRBJ2-7, is EPEVTQTPSHQVTQMGQEVILRCVPISNHLYFYWYRQILGQKVEFLVSFYNNEISEKSEIFDDQFSVERPDGSNFTLKIRSTKLEDSAMYFCASRGRSGGEQYFGPGTRLTVT.

This clonotype was seen ten or more times. V usage is TRBV25-1 and J usage is TRBJ2-5; D call uncertain. Trimming removed 4 bases at V and 3 bases at J, with 6 bases between. The CDR3 has 12 residues. CDR1 and CDR2 (germline): MGHDK, SYGVNS. Here the CDR3 DNA reads TGTGCCAGCAGTGGCCAGAAAGAGACCCAGTACTTC. It encodes CASSGQKETQYF.

This clonotype was seen many times. This chain connects TRBV11-3 to TRBJ1-1; 7 bases map to TRBD1. Germline V gene sequence: CDR1 SGHNT, CDR2 YENEEA. V dropped 4 bases and J dropped 0; count of bases not matched to a gene: 5. The CDR3 has 15 amino acids. For the CDR3, the DNA is TGTGCCAGCAGCTCATGGACAGGCCTGAACACTGAAGCTTTCTTT. Translated: CASSSWTGLNTEAFF.

This clonotype was observed many times. This sequence joins TRBV28 and TRBJ1-4; D may be TRBD1 (6 bases). This CDR3 comprises 13 residues. The V end was cut by 11 bases, the J end by 5 bases, with 15 bases between. Germline CDR1 and CDR2: MDHEN and SYDVKM. The CDR3 region is CAAHTRGNEKLFF. CDR3 in DNA: TGTGCCGCCCACACTAGGGGGAATGAAAAACTGTTTTTT.

This clonotype was seen a handful of times. The chain employs TRBV24-1 and TRBJ2-7, with 10 nucleotides matching TRBD1. V shed 4 bases, J shed 3 bases, and the junction held 11 bases outside the gene matches. Germline assignment: CDR1 KGHDR and CDR2 SFDVKD. This CDR3 is 17 amino acids long. The CDR3 region has the DNA TGTGCCACCAGTGACCACGCCAGGACAGGGGGACGCTACGAGCAGTACTTC. Protein sequence: CATSDHARTGGRYEQYF.

This clonotype was seen at least ten times. The chain combines TRBV12-3 or TRBV12-4 with TRBJ2-3, with TRBD1 matching over 7 bases. V lost 3 bases, J lost 3 bases, and 3 bases stayed unmatched. This CDR3 contains 14 residues. CDR3 DNA sequence: TGTGCCAGCAGTTTGGTACAGGGGACAGATACGCAGTATTTT. Translating gives CASSLVQGTDTQYF.

J is TRBJ2-4 and V is TRBV7-9; D not resolved. Germline V lookup: CDR1 SEHNR, CDR2 FQNEAQ (reference sequence). V was shortened by 1 base and J by 8 bases, with 9 bases between the two germline ends. This CDR3 spans 13 amino acids. The CDR3 protein is CASSLVGVDIQYF. Written as DNA, the CDR3 is TGTGCCAGCAGCTTAGTTGGTGTAGACATTCAGTACTTC.

This clonotype was seen many times. The rearrangement uses TRBV12-3 or TRBV12-4 and TRBJ1-5; D ambiguous. Trimming took off 0 bases at V and 8 bases at J, with 14 bases between the two ends. The CDR3 is made up of 15 amino acids. DNA of the CDR3: TGTGCCAGCAGTTTAGCGACTGGCGGGTGGAAGCCCCAGCATTTT. Translating gives CASSLATGGWKPQHF.

This clonotype was observed at least ten times. The rearrangement links TRBV20-1 to TRBJ2-1; TRBD2 aligns across 12 bases. The length of the CDR3 is 16 residues. Germline V gene sequence: CDR1 DFQATT, CDR2 SNEGSKA (reference sequence). V gave up 6 bases and J gave up 4 bases; unmatched junction bases: 10. The CDR3 DNA follows: TGCAGTGCGCCAAAACTAGCGGGAGGATCATACAATGAGCAGTTCTTC. This gives the protein CSAPKLAGGSYNEQFF.

This clonotype came up many times. The rearrangement links TRBV2 to TRBJ1-1, with 9 bases fitting TRBD1. With V trimmed by 6 bases and J by 6 bases, 8 bases remained unmatched. Germline V gene lookup returns CDR1 SNHLY and CDR2 FYNNEI. CDR3 length equals 14 residues. CDR3 nucleotide sequence: TGTGCCAGCAGGCCACAGGGGGCAAGCGCTGAAGCTTTCTTT. Residues: CASRPQGASAEAFF.

This clonotype was seen ten or more times. A read error may account for a junction end that differs from germline. The chain combines TRBV10-3 with TRBJ1-2; 8 positions match TRBD1. CDR1 and CDR2 (germline): ENHRY, SYGVKD. The CDR3 has 13 residues. CDR3 in amino acids: CAISESWDRIQLF. The CDR3 DNA reads as TGTGCCATCAGTGAGTCCTGGGACAGGATACAGCTTTTC.

This clonotype came up many times. The chain has TRBV20-1 and TRBJ2-7; TRBD2 aligns across 7 bases. V lost 0 bases and J lost 7; bases outside the gene matches: 18. Germline V gives CDR1 DFQATT, CDR2 SNEGSKA (reference sequence). The CDR3 loop spans 17 amino acids. In DNA, the CDR3 is TGCAGTGCTAGAGATCAACCACTAGCGCAGAAGGTTAAAGAGCAGTACTTC. This translates into CSARDQPLAQKVKEQYF.

This clonotype was seen ten or more times. The chain uses TRBV12-3 or TRBV12-4 and TRBJ2-7; 11 bases fit TRBD1. V shed 5 bases, J shed 3 bases, and the junction held 6 bases outside the gene matches. This CDR3 is 15 amino acids long. CDR3 nucleotides: TGTGCCAGCAGTGAGGGGACAGGGGGTCACTACGAGCAGTACTTC. Translation: CASSEGTGGHYEQYF.

The sample holds a few counts of this clonotype. A much larger clone is a single base away; this may be a read error. J is TRBJ1-1 and V is TRBV28, with D uncertain. CDR1 and CDR2 from the germline V gene are MDHEN and SYDVKM. The CDR3 consists of 11 residues. Deletions cut 7 bases from V and 8 bases from J, with 11 bases between. The CDR3 here is CASKNTVEAFF. In DNA, the CDR3 is TGTGCCAGCAAAAATACAGTGGAAGCTTTCTTT.

At least ten counts were recorded for this clonotype. The V and J genes are TRBV5-5 and TRBJ2-2, with D possibly matching TRBD2 (5 bases). The germline gives CDR1 SGHKS, CDR2 YYEKEE (reference sequence). With 2 bases removed from V and 2 bases from J, the gap between germline ends came to 10 bases. This CDR3 is 15 amino acids long. This CDR3 reads CASSFQADNTGELFF. The CDR3 DNA sequence: TGTGCCAGCAGCTTTCAAGCGGACAACACCGGGGAGCTGTTTTTT.

The sample holds a few counts of this clonotype. A clone one base away is much larger, so this may be a read error. The gene calls are TRBV12-3 or TRBV12-4 and TRBJ2-7; D is undetermined. The CDR3 has 12 amino acids. The CDR3 sequence: CDSSGSPGEQYF. In DNA, the CDR3 is TGTGACAGCAGTGGCTCCCCGGGCGAGCAGTACTTC.

This clonotype was picked up many times. The chain links TRBV6-2 or TRBV6-3 to TRBJ1-5; perhaps TRBD1 as D (6 bases). Germline V CDR1 and CDR2: MNHEY, SVGEGT. This CDR3 region has 17 residues. With 0 bases removed from V and 3 bases from J, the gap between germline ends came to 15 bases. The CDR3 loop is CASSYSGARRYNQPQHF. Written as DNA, the CDR3 is TGTGCCAGCAGTTACTCGGGGGCCAGGCGCTACAATCAGCCCCAGCATTTT.

This clonotype was observed many times. V is TRBV4-3 and J is TRBJ2-1, with 10 bases fitting TRBD2. Per germline, CDR1 LGHNA and CDR2 YSLEER. Trimming at V came to 0 bases and at J to 8 bases, leaving 10 bases not matched to a gene. The CDR3 has 17 residues. The CDR3 sequence is CASSQDRASGSIDEQFF. The CDR3 nucleotides read TGCGCCAGCAGCCAAGATCGTGCTAGCGGGAGTATCGATGAGCAGTTCTTC.

At least ten counts were recorded for this clonotype. The chain links TRBV27 to TRBJ2-1; 13 nucleotides match TRBD2. With V trimmed by 7 bases and J by 0 bases, 9 bases remained unmatched. Germline CDR1 MNHEY, CDR2 SMNVEV (reference sequence). CDR3 length: 18 amino acids. CDR3: CASTQPGLAGSSYNEQFF. The CDR3 nucleotides read TGTGCCAGCACCCAGCCGGGACTAGCGGGGAGCTCCTACAATGAGCAGTTCTTC.

Ten or more counts support this clonotype. This chain's CDR3 is CASRGGLAAYNEQFF. In DNA form, the CDR3 reads TGTGCCAGCAGGGGAGGACTAGCGGCCTACAATGAGCAGTTCTTC. The chain is built from TRBV2 and TRBJ2-1, with 10 bases matching TRBD2. Germline V gene data show CDR1 as SNHLY and CDR2 as FYNNEI. With 6 bases clipped from V and 2 bases from J, the junction kept 4 bases outside the gene matches. The CDR3 totals 15 residues.

This clonotype was observed at least ten times. The V and J genes are TRBV5-1 and TRBJ2-2; possibly TRBD1 or TRBD2 for D (5 bases each). The CDR3 extends over 14 amino acids. The V and J ends lost 0 bases and 6 bases respectively, with 9 bases between them. CDR1 and CDR2 from the germline V gene are SGHRS and YFSETQ. In nucleotides, the CDR3 is TGCGCCAGCAGCTTGGCCTTGGGACCCGGGGAGCTGTTTTTT. This sequence encodes CASSLALGPGELFF.